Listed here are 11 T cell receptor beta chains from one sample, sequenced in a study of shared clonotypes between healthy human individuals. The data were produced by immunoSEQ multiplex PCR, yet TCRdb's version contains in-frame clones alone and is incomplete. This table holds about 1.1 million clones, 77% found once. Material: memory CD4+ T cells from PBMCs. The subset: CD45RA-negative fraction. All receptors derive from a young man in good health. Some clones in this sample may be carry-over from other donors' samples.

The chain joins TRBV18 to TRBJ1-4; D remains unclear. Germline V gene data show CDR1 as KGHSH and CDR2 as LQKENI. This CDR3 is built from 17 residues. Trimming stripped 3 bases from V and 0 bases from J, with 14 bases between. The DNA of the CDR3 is TGTGCCAGCTCACCGCTCCCAGCCGGGGCAACTAATGAAAAACTGTTTTTT. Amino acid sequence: CASSPLPAGATNEKLFF.

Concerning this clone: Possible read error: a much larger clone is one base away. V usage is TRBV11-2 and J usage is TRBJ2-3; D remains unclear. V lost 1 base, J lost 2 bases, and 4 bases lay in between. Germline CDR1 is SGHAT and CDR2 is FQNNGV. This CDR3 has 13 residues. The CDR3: CASSLAPTDTQYF. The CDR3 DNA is TGTGCCAGCAGCTTAGCACCCACAGATACGCAGTATTTT.

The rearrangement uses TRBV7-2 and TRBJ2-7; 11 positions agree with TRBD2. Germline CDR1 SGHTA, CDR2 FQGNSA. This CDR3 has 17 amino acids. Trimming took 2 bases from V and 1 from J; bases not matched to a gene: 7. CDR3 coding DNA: TGTGCCAGCAGCTTATTTACTAGCGGGAGAGGATCCTACGAGCAGTACTTC. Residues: CASSLFTSGRGSYEQYF.

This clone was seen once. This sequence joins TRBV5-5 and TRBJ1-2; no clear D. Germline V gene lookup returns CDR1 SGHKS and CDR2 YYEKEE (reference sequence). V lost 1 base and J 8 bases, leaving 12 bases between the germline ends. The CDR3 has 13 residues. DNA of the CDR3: TGTGCCAGCAGCTTGACCTTAAAGCAGGGCTACACCTTC. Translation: CASSLTLKQGYTF.

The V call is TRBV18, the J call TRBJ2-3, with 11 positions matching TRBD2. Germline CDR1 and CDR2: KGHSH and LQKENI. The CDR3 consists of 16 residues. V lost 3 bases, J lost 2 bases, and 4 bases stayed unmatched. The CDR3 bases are TGTGCCAGCTCACCTCTGACTAGCGGGACCACAGATACGCAGTATTTT. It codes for CASSPLTSGTTDTQYF. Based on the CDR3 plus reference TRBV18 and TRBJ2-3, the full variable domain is NAGVMQNPRHLVRRRGQEARLRCSPMKGHSHVYWYRQLPEEGLKFMVYLQKENIIDESGMPKERFSAEFPKEGPSILRIQQVVRGDSAAYFCASSPLTSGTTDTQYFGPGTRLTVL.

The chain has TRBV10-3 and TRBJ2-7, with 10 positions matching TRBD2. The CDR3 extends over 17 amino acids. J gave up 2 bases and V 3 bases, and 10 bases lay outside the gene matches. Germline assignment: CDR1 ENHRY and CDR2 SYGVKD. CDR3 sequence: CAISDYRAGLAAYEQYF. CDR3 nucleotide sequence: TGTGCCATCAGTGACTACCGCGCCGGACTAGCGGCCTACGAGCAGTACTTC.

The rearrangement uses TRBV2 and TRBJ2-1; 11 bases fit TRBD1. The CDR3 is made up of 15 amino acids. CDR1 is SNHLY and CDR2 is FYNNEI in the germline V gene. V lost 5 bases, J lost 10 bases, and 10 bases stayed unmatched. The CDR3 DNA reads TGTGCCAGCAGTATGGACAGGGGGCCCTTGGGGGAGCAGTTCTTC. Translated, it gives CASSMDRGPLGEQFF.

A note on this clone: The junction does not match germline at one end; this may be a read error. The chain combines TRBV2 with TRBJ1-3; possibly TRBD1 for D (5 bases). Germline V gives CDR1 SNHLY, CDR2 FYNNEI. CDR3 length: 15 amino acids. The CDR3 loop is CASSVESGPGNTIHF. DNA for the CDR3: TGTGCCAGCAGTGTCGAGTCGGGGCCTGGAAACACCATACATTTT.

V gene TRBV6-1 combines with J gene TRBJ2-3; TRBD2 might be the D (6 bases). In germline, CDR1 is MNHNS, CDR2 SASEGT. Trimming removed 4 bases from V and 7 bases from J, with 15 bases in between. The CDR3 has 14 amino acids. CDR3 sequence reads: CASSGAAGINTQYF. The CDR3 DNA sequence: TGTGCCAGCAGTGGAGCGGCGGGGATAAATACGCAGTATTTT.

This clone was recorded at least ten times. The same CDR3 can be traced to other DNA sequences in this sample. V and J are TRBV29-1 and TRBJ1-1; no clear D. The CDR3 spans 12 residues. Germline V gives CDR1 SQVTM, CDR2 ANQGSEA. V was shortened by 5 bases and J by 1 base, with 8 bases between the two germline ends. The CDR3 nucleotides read TGCAGCGTTTCTTCGGGGAACACTGAAGCTTTCTTT. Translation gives CSVSSGNTEAFF. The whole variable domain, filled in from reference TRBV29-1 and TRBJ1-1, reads SAVISQKPSRDICQRGTSLTIQCQVDSQVTMMFWYRQQPGQSLTLIATANQGSEATYESGFVIDKFPISRPNLTFSTLTVSNMSPEDSSIYLCSVSSGNTEAFFGQGTRLTVV.

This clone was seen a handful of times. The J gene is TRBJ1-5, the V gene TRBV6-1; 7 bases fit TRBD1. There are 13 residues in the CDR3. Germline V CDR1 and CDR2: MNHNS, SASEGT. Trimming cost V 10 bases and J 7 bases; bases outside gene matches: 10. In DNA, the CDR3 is TGTGCCATCAGGGGGGGGAACAAACAGCCCCAGCATTTT. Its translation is CAIRGGNKQPQHF.